Listed below are T cell receptor beta chains from one sample, sequenced in a study of radiation and T cells in renal cell carcinoma. Clones were read by immunoSEQ multiplex PCR, and TCRdb kept only the in-frame ones, dropping some. The data contain 94,000 or so clones, about four fifths of them singletons. Sequenced here: blood, sampled from a patient whose treatment included radiotherapy and nephrectomy. The receptors derive from a man between 60 and 70 years old with renal cell carcinoma. Both conserved end residues are part of each CDR3. Each record gives: J gene, clone size, V gene, D gene, CDR3 protein, CDR3 DNA. D genes are given only for firm matches. Some rows have no size entry. The others give once, few or many, or a class for an expanded clone.

TRBJ1-2,few,TRBV4-3,-,CASSQRREIDYGYTF,TGCGCCAGCAGCCAAAGGAGGGAGATTGACTATGGCTACACCTTC
TRBJ2-3,-,TRBV30,TRBD2,CAWRGGGSKNTQYF,TGTGCCTGGAGGGGAGGCGGGAGTAAAAATACGCAGTATTTT
TRBJ2-2,-,TRBV28,-,CASSLWRVAGTGELFF,TGTGCCAGCAGTTTATGGCGTGTGGCTGGGACCGGGGAGCTGTTTTTT
TRBJ2-1,-,TRBV19,-,CASSLLSGVDNEQFF,TGTGCCAGTTCCCTCCTTAGCGGAGTAGACAATGAGCAGTTCTTC
TRBJ1-1,-,TRBV27,-,CASSPGGGRGGTEAFF,TGTGCCAGCAGTCCCGGGGGGGGTCGGGGTGGCACTGAAGCTTTCTTT
TRBJ2-1,-,TRBV10-3,TRBD2,CAITMTSGPNEQFF,TGTGCCATCACAATGACTAGCGGCCCTAATGAGCAGTTCTTC
TRBJ1-2,-,TRBV28,-,CASSLYSRGGRYTF,TGTGCCAGCAGTTTATACAGTAGGGGGGGTCGGTACACCTTC
TRBJ2-2,-,TRBV2,-,CASSHSAENTGELFF,TGTGCCAGCAGCCACAGCGCTGAGAACACCGGGGAGCTGTTTTTT
TRBJ2-3,-,TRBV9,TRBD2,CASSGASGRADTQYF,TGTGCCAGCAGCGGGGCTAGCGGGAGGGCAGATACGCAGTATTTT
TRBJ2-5,-,TRBV29-1,TRBD2,CSVGGGGGETQYF,TGCAGCGTCGGGGGGGGAGGAGGAGAGACCCAGTACTTC
TRBJ2-7,-,TRBV7-9,-,CASSGGGLGSYEQYF,TGTGCCAGCAGCGGAGGGGGACTGGGGTCCTACGAGCAGTACTTC
TRBJ2-3,-,TRBV28,-,CASSSIRDTQYF,TGTGCCAGCTCGTCCATCAGGGATACGCAGTATTTT
TRBJ2-1,-,TRBV7-9,-,CASSLREPRGNEQFF,TGTGCCAGCAGCTTACGGGAGCCGAGAGGCAATGAGCAGTTCTTC
TRBJ1-4,-,TRBV18,-,CASSPAARDHNEKLFF,TGTGCCAGCTCACCAGCAGCTCGGGACCATAATGAAAAACTGTTTTTT
TRBJ1-5,-,TRBV18,TRBD1,CASSPTRGPFEPQHF,TGTGCCAGCTCACCAACCAGGGGGCCTTTCGAGCCCCAGCATTTT
TRBJ1-5,-,TRBV19,-,CASSIGWESNQPQHF,TGTGCCAGTAGTATAGGGTGGGAGAGCAATCAGCCCCAGCATTTT
TRBJ1-1,-,TRBV23-1,-,CASSLSLEGRNDTEAFF,TGCGCCAGCAGCCTAAGTTTAGAGGGGAGAAACGACACTGAAGCTTTCTTT
TRBJ2-1,-,TRBV18,-,CASSPSSRDIYSYNEQFF,TGTGCCAGCTCACCATCCAGTAGGGACATATACTCCTACAATGAGCAGTTCTTC
TRBJ1-3,few,TRBV29-1,TRBD1,CSVSQGANTIYF,TGCAGCGTTTCACAGGGGGCGAACACCATATATTTT
TRBJ2-2,-,TRBV19,-,CASSILDRRFFGDTGELFF,-
TRBJ2-7,-,TRBV19,TRBD1,CASRPTGDPYEQYF,TGTGCCAGTAGACCAACAGGGGATCCCTACGAGCAGTACTTC
TRBJ1-5,-,TRBV28,-,CASNLEGSGNQPQHF,TGTGCCAGCAACCTAGAGGGTTCTGGCAATCAGCCCCAGCATTTT
TRBJ2-7,-,TRBV11-2,-,CASSRTGPYEQYF,TGTGCCAGCAGCAGGACCGGCCCTTACGAGCAGTACTTC
TRBJ2-3,-,TRBV2,-,CASGPGVRDTQYF,TGTGCCAGCGGGCCAGGGGTGAGGGATACGCAGTATTTT
TRBJ2-2,few,TRBV28,TRBD2,CASSSFGASGRSTGELFF,TGTGCCAGCAGTTCCTTTGGGGCTAGCGGGAGGTCTACCGGGGAGCTGTTTTTT
TRBJ1-4,-,TRBV27,-,CASSFAGVGEKLFF,TGTGCCAGCAGTTTTGCAGGGGTTGGGGAAAAACTGTTTTTT
TRBJ2-7,-,TRBV19,-,CASSRGRGRYEQYF,TGTGCCAGTAGTAGGGGCCGGGGGCGATACGAGCAGTACTTC
TRBJ2-2,-,TRBV11-3,-,CASSSRGSGELFF,TGTGCCAGCAGCTCGAGGGGTTCTGGGGAGCTGTTTTTT
TRBJ1-5,-,TRBV6-1,-,CASSGHSNQPQHF,TGTGCCAGCAGTGGACATAGCAATCAGCCCCAGCATTTT
TRBJ2-2,-,TRBV2,-,CASSRRGPGELFF,TGTGCCAGCAGCAGAAGGGGACCCGGGGAGCTGTTTTTT
TRBJ2-6,few,TRBV6-5,-,CASNLAAGANVLTF,TGTGCCAGCAACCTAGCCGCTGGGGCCAACGTCCTGACTTTC
TRBJ2-1,-,TRBV7-8,-,CASSFLFKDAYNEQFF,TGTGCCAGCAGCTTTTTATTCAAAGACGCCTACAATGAGCAGTTCTTC
TRBJ2-2,-,TRBV11-3,-,CASSGNTGELFF,TGTGCCAGCTCCGGGAACACCGGGGAGCTGTTTTTT
TRBJ2-1,-,TRBV14,-,CASSQNEGGVGLRQFF,TGTGCCAGCAGCCAAAATGAGGGGGGTGTCGGCCTACGGCAGTTCTTC
TRBJ1-5,-,TRBV5-5,-,CASSLAAQLNQPQHF,TGTGCCAGCAGCTTGGCCGCACAGCTTAATCAGCCCCAGCATTTT
TRBJ2-7,-,TRBV7-8,-,CASSRVTVSYEQYF,TGTGCCAGCAGCCGTGTGACTGTTTCCTACGAGCAGTACTTC
TRBJ2-7,-,TRBV27,-,CASSLSGVYYEQYF,TGTGCCAGCAGTTTATCAGGAGTCTATTACGAGCAGTACTTC
TRBJ2-3,-,TRBV18,TRBD2,CASSPQLAGLGGDTQYF,TGTGCCAGCTCACCTCAGCTAGCGGGCCTCGGGGGTGATACGCAGTATTTT
TRBJ1-3,-,TRBV2,-,CASSAGQGDGNTIYF,TGTGCCAGCAGTGCAGGGCAGGGAGATGGAAACACCATATATTTT
TRBJ2-3,-,TRBV28,-,CASSFGGPPGSTDTQYF,TGTGCCAGCAGTTTTGGAGGACCCCCGGGAAGCACAGATACGCAGTATTTT
TRBJ2-7,-,TRBV7-2,-,CASSPSSPGAYEQYF,TGTGCCAGCAGCCCATCCAGCCCGGGGGCCTACGAGCAGTACTTC
TRBJ2-1,-,TRBV7-7,-,CASSLGAYNEQFF,TGTGCCAGCAGCTTAGGGGCCTACAATGAGCAGTTCTTC